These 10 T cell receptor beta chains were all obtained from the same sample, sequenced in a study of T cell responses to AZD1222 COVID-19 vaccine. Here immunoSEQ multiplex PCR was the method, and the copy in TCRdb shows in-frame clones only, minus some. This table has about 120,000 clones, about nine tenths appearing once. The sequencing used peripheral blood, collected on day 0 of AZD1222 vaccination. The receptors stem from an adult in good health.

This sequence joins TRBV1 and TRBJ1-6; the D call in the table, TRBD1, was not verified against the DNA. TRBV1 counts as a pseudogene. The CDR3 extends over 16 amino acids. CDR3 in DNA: TGCACCAGCAGCCAAGACCCCATCTCCTATAATTCACCCCTCCACTTT. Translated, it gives CTSSQDPISYNSPLHF.

CDR3 sequence (DNA): TGTGCCAGCAGTTTAACCATATACAGGGAGATGAACACTGAAGCTTTCTTT. Translating it yields CASSLTIYREMNTEAFF. The chain uses TRBV28 and TRBJ1-1, with D maybe TRBD1 (6 bases). CDR1 MDHEN and CDR2 SYDVKM come from the germline V gene. V lost 2 bases and J 0 bases, leaving 16 bases between the germline ends. The CDR3 contains 17 residues.

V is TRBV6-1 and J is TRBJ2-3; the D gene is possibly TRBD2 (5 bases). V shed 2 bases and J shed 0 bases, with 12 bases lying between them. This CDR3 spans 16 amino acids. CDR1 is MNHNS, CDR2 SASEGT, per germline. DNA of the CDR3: TGTGCCAGCAGTGAATATAGCGTAATGAGCACAGATACGCAGTATTTT. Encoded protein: CASSEYSVMSTDTQYF.

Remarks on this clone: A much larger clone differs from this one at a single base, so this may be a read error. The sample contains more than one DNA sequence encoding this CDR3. The CDR3 here is CASSFGYEQYF. In DNA, the CDR3 is TGTGCCAGCAGTTTCGGCTACGAGCAGTACTTC. The chain carries TRBV12-3 or TRBV12-4 and TRBJ2-7, with no clear D. V was trimmed by 3 bases and J by 3 bases, leaving 3 bases between them. The CDR3 length is 11 residues.

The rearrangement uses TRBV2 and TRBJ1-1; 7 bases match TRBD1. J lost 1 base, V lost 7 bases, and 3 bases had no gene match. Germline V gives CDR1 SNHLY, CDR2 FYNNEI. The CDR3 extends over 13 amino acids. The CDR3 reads CASTDRANTEAFF. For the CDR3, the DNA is TGTGCCAGCACCGACAGGGCGAACACTGAAGCTTTCTTT.

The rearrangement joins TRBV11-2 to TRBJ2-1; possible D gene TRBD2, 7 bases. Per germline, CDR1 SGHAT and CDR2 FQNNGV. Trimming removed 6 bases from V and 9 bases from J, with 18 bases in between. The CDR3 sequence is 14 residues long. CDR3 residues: CASSLGEGGGEQFF. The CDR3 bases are TGTGCCAGCAGTCTTGGGGAGGGAGGGGGTGAGCAGTTCTTC.

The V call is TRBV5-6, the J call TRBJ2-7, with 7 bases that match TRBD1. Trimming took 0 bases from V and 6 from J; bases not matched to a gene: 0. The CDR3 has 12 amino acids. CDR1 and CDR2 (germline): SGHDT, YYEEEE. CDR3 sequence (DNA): TGTGCCAGCAGCTTGGGACAGGGCGAGCAGTACTTC. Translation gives CASSLGQGEQYF.

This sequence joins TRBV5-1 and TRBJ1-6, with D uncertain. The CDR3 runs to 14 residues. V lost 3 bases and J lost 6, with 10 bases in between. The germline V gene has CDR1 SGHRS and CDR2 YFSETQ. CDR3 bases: TGCGCCAGCAGCTCGCAGCCTTTTAATTCACCCCTCCACTTT. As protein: CASSSQPFNSPLHF.

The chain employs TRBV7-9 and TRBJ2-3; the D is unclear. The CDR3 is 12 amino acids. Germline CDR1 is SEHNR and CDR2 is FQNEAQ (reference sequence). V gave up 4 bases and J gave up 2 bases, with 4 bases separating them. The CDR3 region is CASSSITDTQYF. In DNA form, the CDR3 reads TGTGCCAGCAGCTCAATCACAGATACGCAGTATTTT.

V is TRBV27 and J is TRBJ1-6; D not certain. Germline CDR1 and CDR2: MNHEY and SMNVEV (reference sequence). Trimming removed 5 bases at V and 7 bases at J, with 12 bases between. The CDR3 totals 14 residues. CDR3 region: CASSPEPLNSPLHF. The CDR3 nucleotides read TGTGCCAGCAGTCCAGAGCCCCTCAATTCACCCCTCCACTTT.